These 28 T cell receptor beta chains originate from one sample sequenced in a study of T cell repertoires in cytomegalovirus infection. TCRdb ran MiXCR on the reads and lists one entry per CDR3 protein. Here the sample spans around 260,000 distinct CDR3 sequences, 25% being singletons. The specimen sequenced was PBMCs. Every receptor here comes from a human donor in good health (CMV status not recorded). Some clones in this sample may be carry-over from other donors' samples.

The CDR3 nucleotides read TGTGCCAGTAGTGCGACTAGCGGGAGACCAGATACGCAGTATTTT. Translated, it gives CASSATSGRPDTQYF. The rearrangement uses TRBV19 and TRBJ2-3; 12 bases agree with TRBD2. Per germline, CDR1 LNHDA and CDR2 SQIVND (reference sequence). Losses at the gene ends were 5 bases for V and 4 bases for J; bases not matched to a gene: 4. The CDR3 totals 15 residues.

Only a few counts were recorded for this clonotype. The V and J genes are TRBV11-2 and TRBJ2-1, with D tentatively TRBD1 (5 bases). CDR3 length equals 15 residues. Germline CDR1 SGHAT, CDR2 FQNNGV. Between the trimmed V and J ends, which lost 0 bases and 12 bases, there was a span of 18 bases. The CDR3 coding sequence is TGTGCCAGCAGCTTAGATTTGGTGGGGCTAGTCGTGCAGTTCTTC. The encoded protein is CASSLDLVGLVVQFF.

The CDR3 here is CASSLAPRAPQYF. The CDR3 nucleotides are TGTGCCAGCAGCTTAGCACCCCGAGCCCCCCAGTACTTC. The chain employs TRBV11-2 and TRBJ2-5, with no clear D. The germline V and J ends were trimmed by 1 base and 9 bases, with 12 bases remaining between them. Looked up from germline, CDR1 is SGHAT and CDR2 is FQNNGV. The CDR3 sequence is 13 residues long.

Many counts were recorded for this clonotype. CDR3 amino acids: CASSLAPQGEDEKLFF. DNA for the CDR3: TGTGCCAGCAGCTTAGCGCCACAGGGGGAAGATGAAAAACTGTTTTTT. The V call is TRBV7-6, the J call TRBJ1-4; TRBD1 matches at 8 bases. V trimming: 0 bases; J trimming: 6 bases; junction bases outside the gene matches: 6. CDR1 SGHVS and CDR2 FNYEAQ come from the germline V gene. The length of the CDR3 is 16 residues.

Only one count was recorded for this clonotype. The chain is built from TRBV7-2 and TRBJ2-5; D tentatively reads TRBD1 or TRBD2 (5 bases each). V was pared by 2 bases and J by 7 bases, with 17 bases between. Germline V gene lookup returns CDR1 SGHTA and CDR2 FQGNSA. This CDR3 has 15 amino acids. CDR3 bases: TGTGCCAGCAGCTTACTTAGGGACCCCCGGGGGACCCAGTACTTC. It encodes CASSLLRDPRGTQYF.

The rearrangement uses TRBV6-2 or TRBV6-3 and TRBJ2-7; D is perhaps TRBD1 or TRBD2 (5 bases each). The CDR3 extends over 12 amino acids. V was pared by 5 bases and J by 3 bases, with 8 bases between. Germline CDR1 is MNHEY and CDR2 is SVGEGT. CDR3 protein: CASSEGNYEQYF. The DNA for the CDR3 is TGTGCCAGCAGTGAGGGGAACTACGAGCAGTACTTC.

The rearrangement uses TRBV28 and TRBJ2-1; D might be TRBD1 (6 bases). CDR1 is MDHEN and CDR2 is SYDVKM in the germline V gene. CDR3 size: 13 residues. V was pared by 6 bases and J by 15 bases, with 21 bases between. The CDR3 DNA reads as TGTGCCAGCAGCCCCGGGCAGGGGCCTCTCTCGTTCTTC. Translated: CASSPGQGPLSFF.

This clonotype was counted only a few times. V gene TRBV6-1 combines with J gene TRBJ2-1; 7 nucleotides match TRBD2. CDR3 length equals 13 residues. Germline V CDR1 and CDR2: MNHNS, SASEGT. V lost 6 bases to trimming and J lost 12 bases; unmatched junction nucleotides: 11. The CDR3 region is CASRASGESMQFF. CDR3 DNA sequence: TGTGCCAGCAGGGCAAGCGGGGAGTCGATGCAGTTCTTC.

This clonotype appeared a few times. The rearrangement uses TRBV28 and TRBJ2-7, with 7 nucleotides matching TRBD1. This CDR3 spans 14 amino acids. Unmatched junction bases numbered 6, after V lost 5 bases and J lost 2 bases. Germline CDR1 is MDHEN and CDR2 is SYDVKM. This chain's CDR3 is CASSPGTVPYEQYF. CDR3 DNA: TGTGCCAGCAGTCCTGGGACAGTTCCCTACGAGCAGTACTTC.

The chain joins TRBV28 to TRBJ2-7; a possible D gene is TRBD1 (7 bases). The V and J ends lost 3 bases and 2 bases respectively, with 11 bases between them. The germline V gene has CDR1 MDHEN and CDR2 SYDVKM. The CDR3 contains 14 residues. CDR3 DNA sequence: TGTGCCAGCAGTTTTTCCAGGGGGGCCTACGAGCAGTACTTC. Its protein product is CASSFSRGAYEQYF.

This clonotype was seen a handful of times. The chain links TRBV28 to TRBJ2-2; D possibly corresponds to TRBD2 (5 bases). V shed 7 bases and J shed 5 bases, with 11 bases lying between them. The CDR3 runs to 13 residues. Germline V gives CDR1 MDHEN, CDR2 SYDVKM. DNA of the CDR3: TGTGCCAGCAAGGAGGTGATGACCGGGGAGCTGTTTTTT. This translates into CASKEVMTGELFF.

V usage is TRBV24-1 and J usage is TRBJ2-2; TRBD1 agrees at 9 bases. The CDR3 contains 17 residues. Looked up from germline, CDR1 is KGHDR and CDR2 is SFDVKD. The V gene end was trimmed by 5 bases and the J gene end by 5 bases; junction bases not matched to a gene: 11. CDR3 bases: TGTGCCACCAGTGGATTTGTCGGGACAGGGTCTACCGGGGAGCTGTTTTTT. Residues: CATSGFVGTGSTGELFF.

The CDR3 nucleotides read TGTGCCAGCGTCCCAGGGCCGAGCGGGAGGGCCGTCAACAATGAGCAGTTCTTC. Residues: CASVPGPSGRAVNNEQFF. V is TRBV6-2 or TRBV6-3 and J is TRBJ2-1; TRBD2 aligns across 10 bases. CDR1 is MNHEY, CDR2 SVGEGT, per germline. The ends lost 8 bases at V and 5 bases at J; junction bases unmatched: 18. CDR3 size: 18 residues.

The chain carries TRBV11-2 and TRBJ1-6; D gene uncertain. CDR1 and CDR2 (germline): SGHAT, FQNNGV. The CDR3 loop spans 15 amino acids. The V gene lost 0 bases and the J gene lost 5 bases, with 8 bases spanning the gap. The CDR3 nucleotides are TGTGCCAGCAGCTTAGAGGGAACCAATAATTCACCCCTCCACTTT. It specifies CASSLEGTNNSPLHF.

The chain uses TRBV7-9 and TRBJ2-1; 9 bases fit TRBD2. CDR3 length equals 18 residues. V lost 5 bases to trimming and J lost 1 base; unmatched junction nucleotides: 12. Looked up from germline, CDR1 is SEHNR and CDR2 is FQNEAQ (reference sequence). The CDR3 region is CASSGPASGITSYNEQFF. CDR3 sequence (DNA): TGTGCCAGCAGCGGGCCGGCTAGCGGGATAACTTCCTACAATGAGCAGTTCTTC.

A few counts support this clonotype. The chain recombines TRBV20-1 with TRBJ1-5; weak D call: TRBD1 (5 bases). The CDR3 loop spans 14 amino acids. The V gene lost 0 bases and the J gene lost 5 bases, with 11 bases spanning the gap. In germline, CDR1 is DFQATT, CDR2 SNEGSKA (reference sequence). The CDR3 DNA reads as TGCAGTGCTAGAGATAGGGGAGGGGATCAGCCCCAGCATTTT. Residues: CSARDRGGDQPQHF.

This chain connects TRBV20-1 to TRBJ2-2, with no clear D. CDR1 and CDR2 from the germline V gene are DFQATT and SNEGSKA (reference sequence). V was cut by 4 bases and J by 3 bases, with 6 bases left in between. The CDR3 totals 12 residues. The CDR3 bases are TGCAGTGCTAAAGGCTACACCGGGGAGCTGTTTTTT. This translates into CSAKGYTGELFF.

This clonotype was observed a handful of times. This chain joins TRBV28 and TRBJ1-6; no clear D. CDR3 length equals 14 residues. Germline V lookup: CDR1 MDHEN, CDR2 SYDVKM. V shed 4 bases and J shed 9 bases, with 13 bases lying between them. CDR3 sequence reads: CASSSTWEGSPLHF. The CDR3 bases are TGTGCCAGCAGTTCTACTTGGGAAGGTTCACCCCTCCACTTT.

At least ten counts were recorded for this clonotype. J is TRBJ1-5 and V is TRBV7-2, with 7 bases lining up with TRBD1. This CDR3 region has 14 residues. CDR1 is SGHTA, CDR2 FQGNSA, per germline. J was trimmed by 7 bases and V by 7 bases; bases with no gene match: 10. The CDR3 DNA reads as TGTGCCAGCACCATTAGTTCCAGGGGGCAGCCCCAGCATTTT. Translated: CASTISSRGQPQHF. The variable domain in full, with the rest retrieved from reference TRBV7-2 and TRBJ1-5, is GAGVSQSPSNKVTEKGKDVELRCDPISGHTALYWYRQSLGQGLEFLIYFQGNSAPDKSGLPSDRFSAERTGGSVSTLTIQRTQQEDSAVYLCASTISSRGQPQHFGDGTRLSIL.

This chain links TRBV10-3 with TRBJ2-5, with 8 bases lining up with TRBD2. This CDR3 is 14 amino acids long. V trimming: 10 bases; J trimming: 5 bases; junction bases outside the gene matches: 12. The germline CDR1 and CDR2 sequences are ENHRY and SYGVKD. CDR3 region: CATHEREKSETQYF. The CDR3 DNA reads as TGTGCCACCCATGAGCGGGAGAAGAGCGAGACCCAGTACTTC.

This clonotype was detected a few times. The gene calls are TRBV20-1 and TRBJ2-4; D uncertain. Trimming pared 0 bases from V and 3 bases from J, leaving 12 bases between. Germline values: CDR1 DFQATT, CDR2 SNEGSKA (reference sequence). CDR3 length: 15 amino acids. The CDR3 here is CSARDREAGKNIQYF. As DNA, the CDR3 is TGCAGTGCTAGAGATCGTGAGGCCGGCAAAAACATTCAGTACTTC.

This chain links TRBV19 with TRBJ1-1; D possibly corresponds to TRBD1 (6 bases). The ends were cut back, 5 bases at V and 9 bases at J, with 13 bases in the middle. CDR3 length equals 12 residues. The germline CDR1 and CDR2 sequences are LNHDA and SQIVND (reference sequence). In DNA, the CDR3 is TGTGCCAGTAGTCCGGTAACAGGGAAAGCTTTCTTT. Translated, it gives CASSPVTGKAFF.

The rearrangement links TRBV29-1 to TRBJ1-5; the D gene is possibly TRBD1 (5 bases). The CDR3 runs to 13 residues. CDR1 is SQVTM, CDR2 ANQGSEA, per germline. Trimming cost V 4 bases and J 2 bases, with 9 bases left between them. The DNA for the CDR3 is TGCAGCGTTGGTTCGGGACGCAATCAGCCCCAGCATTTT. Translated, it gives CSVGSGRNQPQHF.

This clonotype has a handful of counts. The rearrangement links TRBV5-6 to TRBJ2-3, with no clear D. The length of the CDR3 is 13 residues. Germline CDR1 SGHDT, CDR2 YYEEEE. Deletions cut 4 bases from V and 2 bases from J, with 8 bases between. The CDR3 loop is CASSRTDTDTQYF. The CDR3 nucleotides read TGTGCCAGCAGCCGGACGGACACAGATACGCAGTATTTT.

The chain uses TRBV20-1 and TRBJ2-1; D remains ambiguous. CDR1 and CDR2 from the germline V gene are DFQATT and SNEGSKA (reference sequence). The CDR3 sequence is 11 residues long. Deletions cut 5 bases from V and 9 bases from J, with 11 bases between. The CDR3 spells CSAAKGIEQFF. The CDR3 DNA reads as TGCAGTGCTGCCAAGGGTATTGAGCAGTTCTTC.

The table lists this clonotype with many counts. The chain couples TRBV7-2 to TRBJ1-2; no clear D gene. V was trimmed by 5 bases and J by 5 bases, leaving 15 bases between them. CDR3 size: 14 residues. Germline V gene data show CDR1 as SGHTA and CDR2 as FQGNSA. The CDR3 DNA follows: TGTGCCAGCAGCCCCCGGACGGAGGTTTATGGCTACACCTTC. It specifies CASSPRTEVYGYTF.

V gene TRBV11-2 combines with J gene TRBJ2-1; D may be TRBD2 (6 bases). V lost 3 bases and J 6 bases, leaving 12 bases between the germline ends. This CDR3 is built from 14 residues. CDR1 and CDR2 from the germline V gene are SGHAT and FQNNGV. CDR3 bases: TGTGCCAGCAGCTTCCGGGAGAGCGGCAATGAGCAGTTCTTC. Its protein is CASSFRESGNEQFF.

At least ten counts were recorded for this clonotype. The gene calls are TRBV11-3 and TRBJ2-5; no definite D call. With 4 bases removed from V and 1 base from J, the gap between germline ends came to 10 bases. The CDR3 is 14 amino acids. Germline CDR1 and CDR2: SGHNT and YENEEA. In nucleotides, the CDR3 is TGTGCCAGCAGCTCGAGGAGCGTCCAAGAGACCCAGTACTTC. This codes for CASSSRSVQETQYF.